This T cell receptor (beta chain) is drawn from a study of blood T cell repertoires in COVID-19. Looking at the study overall: Italy, Spain and the United States were the sources of the convalescent and acute COVID-19 samples. PBMCs, B-cell-depleted T cells, or T cells were the source of the cDNA or gDNA that made up the material.

In the study's own analysis: Cell counts per sample came from amplifying reference gene primers. The repertoire was sequenced with immunoSEQ multiplex PCR; TCRdb's copy has only in-frame clones and lacks some. That table is the source of V, J and clone size, and D and trimming were worked out from the DNA. The sample shows 150,000 or so clones, approximately 74% of them seen only once. The CDR3 length is 14 residues. V dropped 7 bases and J dropped 5; count of bases not matched to a gene: 5. Germline values: CDR1 MNHNY, CDR2 SVGAGI (reference sequence). This clone appeared many times. This receptor was taken from a woman aged 80 or over with acute or convalescent COVID-19. The chain joins TRBV6-6 to TRBJ2-3; TRBD2 agrees at 11 bases. Sequencing used peripheral blood. The CDR3, as DNA: TGTGCCAGCAACCCCGGGACTAGCGGAGATACGCAGTATTTT. Translated, it gives CASNPGTSGDTQYF.